This T cell receptor beta chain was recorded in a study of blood T cell repertoires in COVID-19. Overall study: COVID-19 samples, acute and convalescent, were from the United States, Italy and Spain.

Repertoires were generated with immunoSEQ multiplex PCR, while TCRdb's copy carries only in-frame clones and drops some. Of about 220,000 clones in the sample, around 85% were seen once. Seattle enrolled patients during active infection and tracked them longitudinally. This TCR derives from a woman between 65 and 79 years old with COVID-19, enrolled during active disease. What was sequenced was peripheral blood.

The chain's CDR3 is CASRSQTSGGYNEQFF. For the CDR3, the DNA is TGTGCCAGCAGGTCTCAGACTAGCGGCGGATACAATGAGCAGTTCTTC. This sequence joins TRBV6-6 and TRBJ2-1; 9 bases fit TRBD2. This CDR3 has 16 residues. V shed 6 bases, J shed 4 bases, and the junction held 10 bases outside the gene matches. Per the germline V gene, CDR1 is MNHNY and CDR2 is SVGAGI (reference sequence).